The subject of this entry is one TCR beta chain. Its specificity is not known. The source of the sample is a study of T cell repertoires in ileal Crohn's disease. Study in general: M0 samples are biopsies from inflamed ileum in the resection specimen.

TCRdb keeps only in-frame clones here, not all; method: immunoSEQ multiplex PCR. The table lists approximately 15,000 clones, around 76% of them singletons. Notes on the study in general: Clonality above 26.8% at surgery always came with endoscopic recurrence.

CDR3 length: 15 amino acids. V dropped 8 bases and J dropped 0 bases, with 17 bases sitting between them. Germline lookup yields CDR1 MDHEN and CDR2 SYDVKM. Described time point: inflamed ileum from the surgical specimen. J is TRBJ2-7 and V is TRBV28, with D possibly matching TRBD2 (5 bases). The TCR comes from an adult with Crohn's disease. Sequences were obtained from ileal tissue. The CDR3 DNA sequence: TGTGCCAGCTCAAGCTCGGGGTACTACTCCTACGAGCAGTACTTC. As protein: CASSSSGYYSYEQYF. Full variable domain (rest looked up from reference TRBV28 and TRBJ2-7): DVKVTQSSRYLVKRTGEKVFLECVQDMDHENMFWYRQDPGLGLRLIYFSYDVKMKEKGDIPEGYSVSREKKERFSLILESASTNQTSMYLCASSSSGYYSYEQYFGPGTRLTVT.